The 19 T cell receptor beta chains presented below share a single source sample, sequenced in a study of cytomegalovirus exposure and HLA in healthy donors (TCRdb year 2017). Libraries were made using the immunoSEQ multiplex PCR assay. For the multiplex PCR, a mixture combining 60 forward primers for TCR Vbeta segments and 13 reverse primers for TCR Jbeta segments was used. TCRdb holds this immuneACCESS table with in-frame rearrangements only. Some clones are missing; in checked studies, unresolved V genes explain under half, and the rest has no known cause. For this sample the table gives roughly 230,000 clones, of which around 90% were detected only once. Roughly 1.5% of the sample goes to the ten largest clones. Specimen: PBMCs. The receptor source for this set is a girl under 10 years old in good health and CMV-seronegative.

The chain is built from TRBV28 and TRBJ1-2, with D hard to call. From germline, CDR1 is MDHEN and CDR2 SYDVKM. The CDR3 consists of 15 residues. V was pared by 1 base and J by 3 bases, with 12 bases between. The CDR3 sequence: CASSLLTLSHYGYTF. As DNA, the CDR3 is TGTGCCAGCAGTTTATTAACTCTTTCCCACTATGGCTACACCTTC.

This chain joins TRBV7-3 and TRBJ1-1; no clear D gene. Germline CDR1 reads SGHTA; CDR2 reads FQGTGA. This CDR3 contains 13 residues. V lost 1 base and J lost 1, with 4 bases in between. The CDR3: CASSLIANTEAFF. The CDR3 nucleotides are TGTGCCAGCAGCTTAATAGCGAACACTGAAGCTTTCTTT.

This chain uses TRBV4-1 with TRBJ2-2; tentative D call: TRBD1 (5 bases). The CDR3 runs to 13 residues. Trimming left V 6 bases short and J 9 bases short, with 14 bases between. CDR1 is MGHRA and CDR2 is YSYEKL in the germline V gene. CDR3 coding DNA: TGCGCCAGCAGAGAACCCTTGGGGCGGGAGCTGTTTTTT. Protein: CASREPLGRELFF.

The V gene is TRBV18, the J gene TRBJ1-6; perhaps TRBD1 as D (6 bases). Trimming left V 8 bases short and J 8 bases short, with 22 bases between. The CDR3 is 16 residues long. Germline V gives CDR1 KGHSH, CDR2 LQKENI. The CDR3 loop is CASASQGQTSDSPLHF. In DNA form, the CDR3 reads TGTGCCAGCGCCTCACAAGGACAGACGTCGGATTCACCCCTCCACTTT.

The V gene is TRBV7-2, the J gene TRBJ2-1; TRBD2 aligns across 8 bases. This CDR3 spans 15 amino acids. From germline, CDR1 is SGHTA and CDR2 FQGNSA. The J segment lost 0 bases and the V segment lost 3 bases, leaving 1 base of the junction unmatched. The CDR3: CASSFSGSSYNEQFF. CDR3 nucleotide sequence: TGTGCCAGCAGCTTCAGCGGGAGCTCCTACAATGAGCAGTTCTTC.

The V and J genes are TRBV30 and TRBJ1-4; possibly TRBD1 for D (5 bases). The germline V and J ends were trimmed by 2 bases and 0 bases, with 16 bases remaining between them. The germline V gene encodes CDR1 GTSNPN and CDR2 SVGIG (reference sequence). The CDR3 has 17 residues. The DNA of the CDR3 is TGTGCCTGGAGTCTTGCCAGGGCGAACGCAACTAATGAAAAACTGTTTTTT. As protein: CAWSLARANATNEKLFF.

This chain uses TRBV19 with TRBJ1-3; no clear D gene. V was shortened by 3 bases and J by 3 bases, with 6 bases between the two germline ends. The germline gives CDR1 LNHDA, CDR2 SQIVND (reference sequence). The CDR3 is made up of 13 amino acids. The CDR3 bases are TGTGCCAGTAGTATCGGTTTTGGAAACACCATATATTTT. Translated: CASSIGFGNTIYF.

V usage is TRBV27 and J usage is TRBJ1-4, with D possibly TRBD1 on 6 matching bases. There are 15 residues in the CDR3. Trimming cost V 2 bases and J 5 bases, with 12 bases left between them. CDR1 is MNHEY and CDR2 is SMNVEV in the germline V gene (reference sequence). The CDR3 DNA reads TGTGCCAGCAGTTTAGACAGGATCCACAATGAAAAACTGTTTTTT. It encodes CASSLDRIHNEKLFF.

This chain links TRBV2 with TRBJ2-3; tentatively, D is TRBD2 (6 bases). Trimming removed 7 bases from V and 8 bases from J, with 22 bases in between. Germline CDR1 and CDR2: SNHLY and FYNNEI. CDR3 length: 15 residues. This CDR3 reads CASNGLVTGVGTQYF. CDR3 sequence (DNA): TGTGCCAGCAATGGCCTTGTTACGGGGGTGGGTACGCAGTATTTT.

Concerning this clone itself: One end of the junction is discordant with germline, which a read error may explain. The CDR3 coding sequence is TGTGCCAGCAGGTTGGAGGGAGGACCCTACGAGCAGTACTTC. Its protein is CASRLEGGPYEQYF. The V call is TRBV5-6, the J call TRBJ2-7, with D possibly TRBD2 on 6 matching bases. CDR3 length: 14 residues. Germline lookup yields CDR1 SGHDT and CDR2 YYEEEE.

This chain connects TRBV7-9 to TRBJ2-1, with a possible D match to TRBD2 (5 bases). With 4 bases removed from V and 8 bases from J, the gap between germline ends came to 18 bases. The CDR3 totals 15 residues. In germline, CDR1 is SEHNR, CDR2 FQNEAQ (reference sequence). The CDR3 reads CASSYPSGIGDEQFF. CDR3 nucleotide sequence: TGTGCCAGCAGCTATCCGTCCGGGATCGGGGATGAGCAGTTCTTC.

The chain links TRBV14 to TRBJ2-1; a possible D gene is TRBD1 (6 bases). CDR1 and CDR2 from the germline V gene are SGHDN and FVKESK. V shed 4 bases and J shed 12 bases, with 16 bases lying between them. This CDR3 has 13 residues. The CDR3 bases are TGTGCCAGCAGCCCCCGAGCAGACAGGTGGCAGTTCTTC. Protein sequence: CASSPRADRWQFF.

About this clone: Germline is not matched at one junction end, which may reflect a read error. This chain links TRBV7-9 with TRBJ1-6, with unresolved D. CDR3 size: 16 residues. In germline, CDR1 is SEHNR, CDR2 FQNEAQ (reference sequence). CDR3 sequence (DNA): TGTTCCAGCAATGAGCTCGCTTTCTCCTATAATTCACCCCTCCACTTT. This codes for CSSNELAFSYNSPLHF.

J is TRBJ1-2 and V is TRBV30; D might be TRBD1 (6 bases). The CDR3 has 13 amino acids. The V gene lost 1 base and the J gene lost 2 bases, with 8 bases spanning the gap. CDR1 and CDR2 from the germline V gene are GTSNPN and SVGIG (reference sequence). The CDR3 loop reads CAWSEGGNYGYTF. The CDR3 bases are TGTGCCTGGAGTGAGGGGGGGAACTATGGCTACACCTTC.

The chain combines TRBV27 with TRBJ1-5; D possibly corresponds to TRBD1 (5 bases). V was cut by 0 bases and J by 0 bases, with 9 bases left in between. This CDR3 is built from 16 residues. CDR1 and CDR2 from the germline V gene are MNHEY and SMNVEV (reference sequence). The CDR3, as DNA: TGTGCCAGCAGTTTATCCTATCAGGGTAGCAATCAGCCCCAGCATTTT. Its translation is CASSLSYQGSNQPQHF.

This chain joins TRBV6-1 and TRBJ1-6; D possibly corresponds to TRBD1 (5 bases). Trimming stripped 6 bases from V and 10 bases from J, with 10 bases between. This CDR3 comprises 12 residues. Germline-derived CDR1 and CDR2 are MNHNS and SASEGT. CDR3 protein: CASRDNSSPLHF. The CDR3 bases are TGTGCCAGCAGGGACAACTCCTCACCCCTCCACTTT.

The chain joins TRBV18 to TRBJ2-7; TRBD1 is a possible D gene (5 bases). CDR3 length equals 13 residues. Germline V CDR1 and CDR2: KGHSH, LQKENI. Trimming cost V 8 bases and J 2 bases, with 13 bases left between them. The CDR3 spells CASTPDRPYEQYF. The CDR3 DNA is TGTGCCAGCACCCCCGACAGACCCTACGAGCAGTACTTC.

This chain links TRBV23-1 with TRBJ2-7; possible D gene TRBD2, 6 bases. TRBV23-1 is labeled an ORF, and its function is uncertain. This CDR3 has 17 residues. V lost 6 bases, J lost 3 bases, and 24 bases lay in between. The DNA for the CDR3 is TGCGCCAGCAGCCTACTTCGGTGGTCCCAGGGAGGCTACGAGCAGTACTTC. This codes for CASSLLRWSQGGYEQYF.

The chain carries TRBV6-5 and TRBJ1-1; TRBD1 might be the D (6 bases). With 0 bases removed from V and 0 bases from J, the gap between germline ends came to 8 bases. This CDR3 has 15 amino acids. CDR1 is MNHEY, CDR2 SVGAGI, per germline. The CDR3 nucleotides are TGTGCCAGCAGTTACTCGGACAGCCTGAACACTGAAGCTTTCTTT. Its translation: CASSYSDSLNTEAFF.